The sequence of this T cell receptor (beta chain) was determined in a study of OX40 agonist ivuxolimab in advanced cancers. Study context: Intravenous ivuxolimab at 0.01 to 10 mg/kg was given to patients every 2 weeks.

Profiled with immunoSEQ multiplex PCR; TCRdb holds only in-frame clones, not every one. The table records fewer than 85,000 clones, about 88% of them present only once. A remark on this clone: Its antigen is currently unknown.

Study findings and constraints: Doses of 0.1 to 3.0 mg/kg were accompanied by clonal expansion of CD4+ and CD8+ blood T cells by week 6.

The starting material was CD4+ or CD8+ T cells sorted from blood, obtained in a trial of the OX40 agonist ivuxolimab. The source is an adult with an advanced solid tumor such as melanoma, head and neck, liver or kidney cancer.

The CDR3 sequence is CASSSPGLFTDTQYF. The CDR3 nucleotides are TGCGCCAGCAGCTCTCCGGGACTTTTCACAGATACGCAGTATTTT. The chain recombines TRBV5-1 with TRBJ2-3; D might be TRBD2 (6 bases). CDR1 SGHRS and CDR2 YFSETQ come from the germline V gene. The CDR3 is 15 amino acids. V was clipped by 3 bases and J by 2 bases, with 13 bases between them.